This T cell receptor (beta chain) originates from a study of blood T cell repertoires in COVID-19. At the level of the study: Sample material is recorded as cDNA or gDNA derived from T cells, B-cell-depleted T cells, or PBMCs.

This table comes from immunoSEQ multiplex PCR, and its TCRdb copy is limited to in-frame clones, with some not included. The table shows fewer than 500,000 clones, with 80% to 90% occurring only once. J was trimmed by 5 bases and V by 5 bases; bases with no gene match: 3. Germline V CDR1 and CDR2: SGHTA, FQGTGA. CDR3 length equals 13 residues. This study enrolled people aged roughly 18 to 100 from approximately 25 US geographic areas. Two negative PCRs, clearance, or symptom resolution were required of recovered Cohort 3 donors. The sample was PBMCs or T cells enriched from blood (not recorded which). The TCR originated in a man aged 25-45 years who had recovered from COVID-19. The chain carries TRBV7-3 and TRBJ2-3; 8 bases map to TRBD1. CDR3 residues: CASSGTGVDTQYF. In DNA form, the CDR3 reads TGTGCCAGCAGCGGGACAGGCGTAGATACGCAGTATTTT.